These T cell receptor beta chains were read from a single sample in a study of shared clonotypes between healthy human individuals. TCRdb's copy holds only in-frame clones and misses some; the assay was immunoSEQ multiplex PCR. In the table there are 1,500,000 or so clones, 96% of which are singletons. The sequenced material came from naive CD4+ T cells sorted from blood. The receptors stem from a man aged 30 to 45 in good health. Both conserved end residues are part of each CDR3. A D gene is named only where the DNA matches it firmly. For some rows the clone size is stated as once, few or many, or as a class when expanded; others skip it.

d_call	v_call	j_call	clone_size	cdr3_nt	cdr3_aa
TRBD1	TRBV7-9	TRBJ1-1	-	TGTGCCAGCAGCAGGGGACAGGCGCTGAAGAACACTGAAGCTTTCTTT	CASSRGQALKNTEAFF
-	TRBV9	TRBJ1-4	-	TGTGCCAGCAGCGAAGATGGGGCGAATAATGAAAAACTGTTTTTT	CASSEDGANNEKLFF
TRBD1	TRBV5-1	TRBJ1-2	-	TGCGCCAGCAGCTTGCGGGACAGAGGGGACGGCTACACCTTC	CASSLRDRGDGYTF
-	TRBV7-8	TRBJ1-2	-	TGTGCCAGCAGCGCGCAAACGTACTATGGCTACACCTTC	CASSAQTYYGYTF
TRBD1	TRBV4-1	TRBJ2-5	-	TGCGCCAGCAGCCAACTGGATGGACAGGCAAGGGAGACCCAGTACTTC	CASSQLDGQARETQYF
-	TRBV5-4	TRBJ2-2	once	TGTGCCAGCAGCCAAACTCAAGACACCGGGGAGCTGTTTTTT	CASSQTQDTGELFF
-	TRBV9	TRBJ2-1	-	TGTGCCAGCAGCGTAGATGAGGGAAGCTCCTACAATGAGCAGTTCTTC	CASSVDEGSSYNEQFF
-	TRBV2	TRBJ2-1	-	TGTGCCAGCAGTGAAATGATCGACCTTTCTGAGCAGTTCTTC	CASSEMIDLSEQFF
-	TRBV7-2	TRBJ1-1	once	TGTGCCAGCAGAGTAGGGTCAGGGAGGAACACTGAAGCTTTCTTT	CASRVGSGRNTEAFF
-	TRBV6-5	TRBJ1-1	-	TGTGCCAGCAGTCTGGAGGGTAACACTGAAGCTTTCTTT	CASSLEGNTEAFF
TRBD1	TRBV27	TRBJ1-4	-	TGTGCCAGCAGTTTATCGGCAGGGGGTGTTGAAAAACTGTTTTTT	CASSLSAGGVEKLFF
-	TRBV27	TRBJ2-2	few	TGTGCCAGCAGGATGATGCTGACAGGCCTCACCGGGGAGCTGTTTTTT	CASRMMLTGLTGELFF
-	TRBV7-2	TRBJ2-1	-	TGTGCCAGCAGCTCCCGAATTTCAGGGAATGAGCAGTTCTTC	CASSSRISGNEQFF
-	TRBV6-5	TRBJ2-7	-	TGTGCCAGCAGTTCTCCCCCGAGGCTAGCCTACGAGCAGTACTTC	CASSSPPRLAYEQYF
TRBD2	TRBV10-3	TRBJ2-3	-	TGTGCCATCAGTGAACCCCTAGCGGGAGTGGCGGATACGCAGTATTTT	CAISEPLAGVADTQYF
-	TRBV7-8	TRBJ2-7	-	TGTGCCAGCAGCTTAGACAGGTTTTTGCCCTACGAGCAGTACTTC	CASSLDRFLPYEQYF
-	TRBV5-1	TRBJ1-2	-	TGCGCCAGCAGCTCGGACAGCAACTATGGCTACACCTTC	CASSSDSNYGYTF
-	TRBV18	TRBJ2-7	-	TGTGCCAGCTCCCCAACGGGGGAAGGGATCGTTTACGAGCAGTACTTC	CASSPTGEGIVYEQYF
-	TRBV28	TRBJ1-3	-	TGTGCCAGCAGTTTGCTCCTTGGAAACACCATATATTTT	CASSLLLGNTIYF
TRBD1	TRBV5-1	TRBJ1-2	-	TGCGCCAGCAGCTCACCGGGACAGGGGAGGTTCTATGGCTACACCTTC	CASSSPGQGRFYGYTF
-	TRBV11-2	TRBJ2-7	-	TGTGCCAGCAGCTTCACAGGGCCCTACGAGCAGTACTTC	CASSFTGPYEQYF
-	TRBV7-9	TRBJ2-3	-	TGTGCCAGCAGCCGTGACAGGAGGAACACAGATACGCAGTATTTT	CASSRDRRNTDTQYF
-	TRBV5-4	TRBJ2-7	once	TGTGCCAGCAGCTTAGGGGAACAATACGAGCAGTACTTC	CASSLGEQYEQYF
TRBD2	TRBV9	TRBJ2-2	-	TGTGCCAGCAGCGTTGGACTAGCGCGGAACACCGGGGAGCTGTTTTTT	CASSVGLARNTGELFF
TRBD1	TRBV18	TRBJ2-7	-	TGTGCCAGCTCACCTGGGGGGGGACAGGGCACCTACGAGCAGTACTTC	CASSPGGGQGTYEQYF
-	TRBV9	TRBJ2-6	-	TGTGCCAGCAGCGTAAATACTGACGTGAACTCTGGGGCCAACGTCCTGACTTTC	CASSVNTDVNSGANVLTF
-	TRBV5-1	TRBJ2-7	-	TGCGCCAGCAGCCTCGGGACAGCGGGTTACGAGCAGTACTTC	CASSLGTAGYEQYF
-	TRBV18	TRBJ2-7	-	TGTGCCAGCGGACTAAGTGCCTACTACGAGCAGTACTTC	CASGLSAYYEQYF
-	TRBV19	TRBJ1-5	-	TGTGCCAGTAGTCGCTCGACCGGATCTGTATCGCCCCAGCATTTT	CASSRSTGSVSPQHF
-	TRBV28	TRBJ2-1	-	TGTGCCAGTCGCGAAACCTACAATGAGCAGTTCTTC	CASRETYNEQFF
-	TRBV15	TRBJ1-4	-	TGTGCCACCAGCAGTGACCGGGGGGTCGAAAAACTGTTTTTT	CATSSDRGVEKLFF